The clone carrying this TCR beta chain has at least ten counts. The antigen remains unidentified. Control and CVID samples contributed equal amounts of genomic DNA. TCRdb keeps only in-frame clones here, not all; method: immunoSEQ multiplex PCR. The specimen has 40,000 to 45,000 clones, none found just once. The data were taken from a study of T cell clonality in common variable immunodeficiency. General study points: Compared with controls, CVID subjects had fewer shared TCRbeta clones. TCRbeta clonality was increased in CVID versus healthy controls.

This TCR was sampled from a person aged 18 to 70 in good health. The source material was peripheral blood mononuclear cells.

CDR3 sequence reads: CASSPYPFTSSEQFF. The CDR3 bases that were read are TGTGCCAGCAGTCCTTATCCGTTTACCTCTAGTGAG. V and J are TRBV28 and TRBJ2-1; D is unclear. The read gets to within 3 residues of the CDR3 end, and the germline J gene fills in the rest. Germline CDR1 MDHEN, CDR2 SYDVKM. Trimming took 5 bases from V and 9 from J, leaving 20 bases between them. The CDR3 loop spans 15 amino acids.